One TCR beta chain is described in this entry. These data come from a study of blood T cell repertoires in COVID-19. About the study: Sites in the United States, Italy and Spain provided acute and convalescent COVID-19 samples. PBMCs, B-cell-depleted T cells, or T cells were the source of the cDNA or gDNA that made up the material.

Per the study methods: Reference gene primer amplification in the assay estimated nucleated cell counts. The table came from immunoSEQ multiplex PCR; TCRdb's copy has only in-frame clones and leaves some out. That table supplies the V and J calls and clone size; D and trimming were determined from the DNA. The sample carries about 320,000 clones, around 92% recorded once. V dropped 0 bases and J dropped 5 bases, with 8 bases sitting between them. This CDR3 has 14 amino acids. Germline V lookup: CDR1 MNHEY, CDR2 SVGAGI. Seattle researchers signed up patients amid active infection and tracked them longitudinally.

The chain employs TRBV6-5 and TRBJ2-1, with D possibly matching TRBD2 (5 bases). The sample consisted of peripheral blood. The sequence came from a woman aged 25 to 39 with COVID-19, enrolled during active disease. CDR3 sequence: CASSYSRGNNEQFF. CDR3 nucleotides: TGTGCCAGCAGTTACTCGAGAGGGAACAATGAGCAGTTCTTC.